This T cell receptor (beta chain) was sequenced during a study of cytomegalovirus exposure and HLA in healthy donors. Overall study: The 120 validation repertoires, a later analysis reported, used the same platform as the 666 repertoires from the first cohort. Findings and caveats of the study: First-cohort TCR clusters tended to co-occur in the 90 to 150 validation repertoires, a later analysis found. Altogether, more than 150 TCR beta chains were recorded as cytomegalovirus-associated. Rare sequences made up most TCRs, while some public TCRs were found in many donors.

The V segment lost 4 bases and the J segment 5 bases; nucleotides outside the gene matches: 15. This CDR3 comprises 17 residues. Per germline, CDR1 MDHEN and CDR2 SYDVKM. Produced via immunoSEQ multiplex PCR; TCRdb's table is partial and in-frame only. The data hold about 140,000 clones, with 80% to 90% observed a single time. Comments on this clone: What it binds is unknown.

The receptor's source is a woman aged 18-29 years in good health and CMV-seropositive. The rearrangement links TRBV28 to TRBJ2-7, with 9 bases lining up with TRBD1. Source material: PBMCs. CDR3: CASSSLWGQGIKNEQYF. The CDR3 bases are TGTGCCAGCAGTTCTTTATGGGGACAGGGAATAAAGAACGAGCAGTACTTC.